This T cell receptor beta chain came from a study of cytomegalovirus exposure and HLA in healthy donors. The ends were cut back, 2 bases at V and 2 bases at J, with 7 bases in the middle. This CDR3 has 13 residues. From germline, CDR1 is SGHNT and CDR2 YYREEE (reference sequence). PCR used 60 Vbeta primers and 13 Jbeta primers. Method: immunoSEQ multiplex PCR; TCRdb's copy keeps in-frame clones and lacks some. The sample yields 200,000 to 250,000 clones, about 88% seen once. With regard to this clone: What it recognizes is unknown.

Overall study results and limits: Earlier analysis looked at TCR beta V segments, and most were productive about 90% or about 30% of the time.

The sample taken for sequencing was PBMCs. This receptor was identified in a girl aged 2 to 9 in good health and CMV-seronegative. The chain uses TRBV5-4 and TRBJ1-2; D unclear. This CDR3 reads CASSFWENYGYTF. CDR3 coding DNA: TGTGCCAGCAGCTTTTGGGAGAACTATGGCTACACCTTC.